The 14 T cell receptor beta chains given below trace back to one sample, sequenced in a study of T-cell memory formation after mild COVID-19. TCRdb re-called the 5' RACE reads with MiXCR, one entry per CDR3 protein. The sample lists tens of thousands of distinct CDR3 sequences, 10% to 12% occurring once. The sample taken for sequencing was PBMCs or a T cell subset sorted from them (not recorded which). Every receptor here comes from a man between 18 and 29 years old who had mild COVID-19 (a few samples of this study predate the infection). Cell type and time point are not known.

This clonotype is medium-sized. In DNA, the CDR3 is TGCGCCAGCAGCTTATTTTTTAGCGGGGAAGAGACCCAGTACTTC. It yields the protein CASSLFFSGEETQYF. The V and J genes are TRBV5-1 and TRBJ2-5, with 8 bases fitting TRBD2. This CDR3 spans 15 amino acids. The germline V gene has CDR1 SGHRS and CDR2 YFSETQ. V lost 2 bases to trimming and J lost 3 bases; unmatched junction nucleotides: 6.

The chain employs TRBV7-2 and TRBJ1-2; TRBD1 aligns across 7 bases. The CDR3 covers 14 residues. With 5 bases clipped from V and 3 bases from J, the junction kept 6 bases outside the gene matches. From germline, CDR1 is SGHTA and CDR2 FQGNSA. The CDR3 bases are TGTGCCAGCAGCCCCTCGGGACAGTACTATGGCTACACCTTC. Protein: CASSPSGQYYGYTF.

This chain uses TRBV7-9 with TRBJ2-2; 9 bases are shared with TRBD1. In germline, CDR1 is SEHNR, CDR2 FQNEAQ (reference sequence). The V gene end was trimmed by 5 bases and the J gene end by 3 bases; junction bases not matched to a gene: 13. This CDR3 is built from 18 residues. The CDR3 bases are TGTGCCAGCAGCCCCCTGCCCCGGGACAGGGAGGACACCGGGGAGCTGTTTTTT. Residues: CASSPLPRDREDTGELFF.

This clonotype was counted at least ten times. CDR3 amino acids: CASSFGSVEGYTF. In nucleotides, the CDR3 is TGCGCCAGCAGCTTCGGGTCTGTGGAGGGCTACACCTTC. J is TRBJ1-2 and V is TRBV5-1; unclear D gene. The V and J ends lost 2 bases and 8 bases respectively, with 13 bases between them. CDR1 is SGHRS and CDR2 is YFSETQ in the germline V gene. The CDR3 is 13 residues long.

This clonotype occurred a few times. The J gene is TRBJ2-2, the V gene TRBV4-1; no clear D. The V gene's germline CDR1 is MGHRA and CDR2 YSYEKL. There are 15 residues in the CDR3. Trimming shortened V by 1 base and J by 2 bases, and 8 bases separated the two germline ends. For the CDR3, the DNA is TGCGCCAGCAGCCAAGTCTTGGGAAACACCGGGGAGCTGTTTTTT. It encodes CASSQVLGNTGELFF.

J is TRBJ1-1 and V is TRBV5-4; D uncertain. The CDR3 has 13 residues. The germline CDR1 and CDR2 sequences are SGHNT and YYREEE (reference sequence). Trimming pared 4 bases from V and 2 bases from J, leaving 9 bases between. CDR3 loop: CASSPPSNTEAFF. In DNA, the CDR3 is TGTGCCAGCAGCCCCCCAAGCAACACTGAAGCTTTCTTT.

This clonotype was seen ten or more times. The chain couples TRBV20-1 to TRBJ2-1, with D tentatively TRBD2 (5 bases). CDR1 and CDR2 from the germline V gene are DFQATT and SNEGSKA (reference sequence). V shed 1 base and J shed 5 bases, with 6 bases lying between them. The CDR3 has 12 residues. In nucleotides, the CDR3 is TGCAGTGCTAGAGGAGCGGACAATGAGCAGTTCTTC. Its translation is CSARGADNEQFF.

This chain uses TRBV11-2 with TRBJ2-7; D unclear. The CDR3 totals 13 residues. Trimming removed 1 base at V and 6 bases at J, with 10 bases between. Germline CDR1 and CDR2: SGHAT and FQNNGV. CDR3 nucleotide sequence: TGTGCCAGCAGCTTAGCGGACCAAGGCGAGCAGTACGTC. It yields the protein CASSLADQGEQYV.

This chain uses TRBV6-6 with TRBJ1-1; D gene unclear. V lost 1 base and J 6 bases, leaving 9 bases between the germline ends. Germline-derived CDR1 and CDR2 are MNHNY and SVGAGI (reference sequence). The CDR3 contains 13 residues. This CDR3 reads CASSYYEGSEAFF. The CDR3 DNA follows: TGTGCCAGCAGTTACTATGAGGGATCTGAAGCTTTCTTT.

This clonotype was seen a handful of times. The chain employs TRBV7-2 and TRBJ1-3; a possible D gene is TRBD1 (6 bases). The germline CDR1 and CDR2 sequences are SGHTA and FQGNSA. V dropped 3 bases and J dropped 4 bases, with 16 bases sitting between them. The CDR3 runs to 16 residues. CDR3 DNA: TGTGCCAGCAGCTTGGTGGGGGCGAAAACGGGAAACACCATATATTTT. Protein: CASSLVGAKTGNTIYF.

This clonotype was observed at least ten times. This chain joins TRBV5-1 and TRBJ2-3; maybe TRBD2 (7 bases). The ends were cut back, 1 base at V and 2 bases at J, with 14 bases in the middle. This CDR3 spans 16 amino acids. Germline CDR1 SGHRS, CDR2 YFSETQ. The DNA of the CDR3 is TGCGCCAGCAGCTTGAGGGTGGGGGGGCCCACAGATACGCAGTATTTT. Translated, it gives CASSLRVGGPTDTQYF.

The chain couples TRBV2 to TRBJ1-1; 8 nucleotides match TRBD1. Germline V gene data show CDR1 as SNHLY and CDR2 as FYNNEI. This CDR3 is 14 amino acids long. Germline trimming cut 5 bases from V and 3 bases from J; bases unmatched to any gene: 5. The CDR3 is CASSFTGGYTEAFF. The DNA for the CDR3 is TGTGCCAGCAGTTTTACAGGGGGATACACTGAAGCTTTCTTT.

This clonotype was counted many times. The chain couples TRBV7-9 to TRBJ1-2; TRBD1 matches at 10 bases. Germline V lookup: CDR1 SEHNR, CDR2 FQNEAQ (reference sequence). With V trimmed by 3 bases and J by 0 bases, 4 bases remained unmatched. CDR3 length equals 16 residues. The CDR3 region has the DNA TGTGCCAGCAGCTTTCGGACAGGGGGAGCTAACTATGGCTACACCTTC. Translated: CASSFRTGGANYGYTF.

The rearrangement links TRBV9 to TRBJ2-1; possible D gene TRBD2, 5 bases. The CDR3 runs 14 residues. Trimming took off 0 bases at V and 7 bases at J, with 11 bases between the two ends. Germline-derived CDR1 and CDR2 are SGDLS and YYNGEE. As DNA, the CDR3 is TGTGCCAGCAGCGTAGCTGGGAGACTAAATGAGCAGTTCTTC. This gives the protein CASSVAGRLNEQFF.